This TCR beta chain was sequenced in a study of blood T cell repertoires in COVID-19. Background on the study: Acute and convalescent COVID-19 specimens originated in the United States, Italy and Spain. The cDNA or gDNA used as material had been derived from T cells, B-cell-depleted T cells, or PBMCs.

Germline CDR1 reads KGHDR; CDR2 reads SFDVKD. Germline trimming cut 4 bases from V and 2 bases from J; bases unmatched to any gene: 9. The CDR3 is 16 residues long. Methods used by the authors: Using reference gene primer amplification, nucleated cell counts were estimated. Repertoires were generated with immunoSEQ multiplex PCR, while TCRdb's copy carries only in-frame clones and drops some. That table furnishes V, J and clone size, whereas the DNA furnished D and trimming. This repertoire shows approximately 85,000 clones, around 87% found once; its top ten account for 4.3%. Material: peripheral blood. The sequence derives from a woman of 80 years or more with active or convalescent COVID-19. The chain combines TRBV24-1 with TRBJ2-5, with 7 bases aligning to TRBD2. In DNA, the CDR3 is TGTGCCACCAGTGACGCCCCCGGGGGAGGGCAAGAGACCCAGTACTTC. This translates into CATSDAPGGGQETQYF.